The clone carrying this TCR beta chain turned up a few times. No antigen is known for it. TCRbeta library preparation incorporated unique molecular identifiers. A single record per CDR3 protein comes from TCRdb applying MiXCR to the PCR reads. The table shows about 220,000 distinct CDR3 sequences, with approximately 17% occurring only once. The data were taken from a study of T-cell reconstitution after alpha-beta-depleted transplantation in children. General study points: About two months after transplant, alpha-beta T cells reportedly came from several hundred expanded graft clones. Fresh T-cell production supplied most of the T-cell counts and diversity seen one year after transplant.

The CDR3 spans 11 residues. CDR1 is DFQATT, CDR2 SNEGSKA, per germline (reference sequence). Deletions cut 1 base from V and 3 bases from J, with 4 bases between. The receptor was isolated from a male patient between 2 and 9 years old who had a stem cell transplant for acute lymphoblastic leukemia, so the T cells may come from the graft donor. This rearrangement joins TRBV20-1 to TRBJ2-7; D call uncertain. Sequencing was performed on PBMCs, mostly from graft donor cells, taken 360 days after TCRalphabeta/CD19-depleted stem cell transplant. The CDR3 loop is CSARVGYEQYF. CDR3 coding DNA: TGCAGTGCTAGAGTGGGCTACGAGCAGTACTTC.